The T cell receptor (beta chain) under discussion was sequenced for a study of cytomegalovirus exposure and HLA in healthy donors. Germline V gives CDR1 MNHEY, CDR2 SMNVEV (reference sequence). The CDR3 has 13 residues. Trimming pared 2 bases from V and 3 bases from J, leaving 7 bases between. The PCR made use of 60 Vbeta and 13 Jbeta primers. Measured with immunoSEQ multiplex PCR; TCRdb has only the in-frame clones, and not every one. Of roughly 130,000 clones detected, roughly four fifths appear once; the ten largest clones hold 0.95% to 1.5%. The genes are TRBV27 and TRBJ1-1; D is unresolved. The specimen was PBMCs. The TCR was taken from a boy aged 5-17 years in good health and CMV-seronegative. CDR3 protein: CASSLVEDTEAFF. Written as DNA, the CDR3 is TGTGCCAGCAGTTTAGTAGAGGACACTGAAGCTTTCTTT.